This is a list of T cell receptor beta chains from one sample in a study of T-cell reconstitution after alpha-beta-depleted transplantation in children. Using its own MiXCR run on the PCR reads, TCRdb lists one record per CDR3 protein. In the table there are tens of thousands of distinct CDR3 sequences, about 6.7% of which are singletons. The input for sequencing was PBMCs from the stem cell graft donor, taken from the stem cell graft. These receptor sequences come from a human donor who donated a stem cell graft to a child with acute lymphoblastic leukemia. The CDR3 runs from the conserved cysteine through the conserved F or W. The D gene is left open where the match is weak. Size is omitted from some rows. Given values are once, few, many or a class for expanded clones.

d_call	v_call	clone_size	j_call	cdr3_aa	cdr3_nt
NA	TRBV2	NA	TRBJ1-4	CASGQDQTTNEKLFF	TGTGCCAGCGGCCAAGACCAAACCACTAATGAAAAACTGTTTTTT
NA	TRBV4-3	many	TRBJ1-5	CASSQDSRTHQPQHF	TGCGCCAGCAGCCAAGATAGCCGGACCCATCAGCCCCAGCATTTT
NA	TRBV7-9	many	TRBJ1-6	CASSRGEGYSPLHF	TGTGCCAGCAGCCGAGGAGAGGGCTATTCACCCCTCCACTTT
NA	TRBV19	NA	TRBJ2-1	CASSIRAEYNEQFF	TGTGCCAGTAGTATTAGGGCAGAGTACAATGAGCAGTTCTTC
TRBD1	TRBV5-4	NA	TRBJ2-2	CASRTGTGATGELFF	TGTGCCAGCAGAACCGGGACAGGGGCCACCGGGGAGCTGTTTTTT
TRBD1	TRBV29-1	many	TRBJ1-2	CSAQTGWDYGYTF	TGCAGCGCCCAGACAGGGTGGGACTATGGCTACACCTTC
NA	TRBV15	many	TRBJ2-3	CATSLDRFSTDTQYF	TGTGCCACCAGCCTAGACCGGTTTAGCACAGATACGCAGTATTTT
NA	TRBV3-1	many	TRBJ1-1	CASSQDSGMNTEAFF	TGTGCCAGCAGCCAAGACAGCGGAATGAACACTGAAGCTTTCTTT
NA	TRBV9	many	TRBJ1-4	CASSISPEGGYNEKLFF	TGTGCCAGCAGCATAAGCCCGGAGGGAGGGTATAATGAAAAACTGTTTTTT
NA	TRBV3-2	many	TRBJ1-1	CASSQVGMAMNTEAFF	TGTGCCAGCAGCCAAGTAGGAATGGCTATGAACACTGAAGCTTTCTTT
NA	TRBV6-2/TRBV6-3	few	TRBJ2-7	CASEGISYEQYF	TGTGCCAGCGAGGGGATCTCCTACGAGCAGTACTTC
NA	TRBV12-3/TRBV12-4	many	TRBJ1-5	CASSSQNSNQPQHF	TGTGCCAGCAGTTCACAGAATAGCAATCAGCCCCAGCATTTT
NA	TRBV2	once	TRBJ2-6	CASSLSQASGANVLTF	TGTGCCAGCAGTTTAAGTCAGGCCTCTGGGGCCAACGTCCTGACTTTC
TRBD2	TRBV9	NA	TRBJ2-1	CASSVGLAELVGDEQFF	TGTGCCAGCAGCGTAGGACTAGCGGAATTGGTCGGCGATGAGCAGTTCTTC
NA	TRBV5-1	many	TRBJ2-1	CASRPLRGRSPNEQFF	TGCGCCAGCAGGCCTTTACGGGGACGGAGTCCTAATGAGCAGTTCTTC
NA	TRBV6-2/TRBV6-3	NA	TRBJ1-5	CASSYFGDHSNQPQNF	TGTGCCAGCAGTTACTTCGGGGATCATAGCAATCAGCCCCAGAATTTT
TRBD1	TRBV7-2	NA	TRBJ1-1	CASSSTGGTRGDTEAFF	TGTGCCAGCAGCTCGACAGGGGGGACCAGAGGTGACACTGAAGCTTTCTTT
TRBD1	TRBV20-1	many	TRBJ1-2	CSARDFTGQGNYGYTF	TGCAGTGCTAGAGATTTTACCGGACAGGGCAACTATGGCTACACCTTC
NA	TRBV2	many	TRBJ2-2	CASSLEDRTANTGELFF	TGTGCCAGCAGTCTCGAGGACAGAACTGCGAACACCGGGGAGCTGTTTTTT
TRBD1	TRBV12-3/TRBV12-4	many	TRBJ2-5	CASSSLGGRETQYF	TGTGCCAGCAGCTCGCTAGGGGGCCGGGAGACCCAGTACTTC
TRBD1	TRBV7-2	NA	TRBJ2-4	CASSLRTGLAKNIQYF	TGTGCCAGCAGCTTAAGGACAGGGTTAGCCAAAAACATTCAGTACTTC
NA	TRBV5-5	many	TRBJ2-1	CASSLYRAAEQFF	TGTGCCAGCAGCTTGTACAGGGCCGCTGAGCAGTTCTTC
NA	TRBV12-3/TRBV12-4	NA	TRBJ1-1	CASRSRQGKNTEAFF	TGTGCCAGCAGATCTCGCCAGGGGAAGAACACTGAAGCTTTCTTT
NA	TRBV12-3/TRBV12-4	many	TRBJ2-7	CASNLQTVGEQYF	TGTGCCAGCAACCTCCAGACAGTGGGTGAGCAGTACTTC
NA	TRBV7-2	many	TRBJ1-5	CASSSTYSNQPQHF	TGTGCCAGCAGCTCTACATATAGCAATCAGCCCCAGCATTTT
NA	TRBV20-1	many	TRBJ2-7	CSATQGPYEQYF	TGCAGTGCAACACAAGGACCCTACGAGCAGTACTTC
TRBD1	TRBV6-5	many	TRBJ2-1	CASSPQGTASNEQFF	TGTGCCAGCAGTCCACAGGGGACCGCTTCGAATGAGCAGTTCTTC
TRBD2	TRBV11-1	NA	TRBJ2-1	CASSLARAGGLTYNEQFF	TGTGCCAGCAGCTTAGCGCGGGCGGGGGGCCTTACCTACAATGAGCAGTTCTTC
TRBD1	TRBV5-4	NA	TRBJ2-6	CASSLSQGTGANVLTF	TGTGCCAGCAGCTTGTCACAGGGGACTGGGGCCAACGTCCTGACTTTC
TRBD2	TRBV19	NA	TRBJ2-1	CASSLAGGTYNEQFF	TGTGCCAGTAGTCTAGCGGGTGGGACCTACAATGAGCAGTTCTTC
TRBD2	TRBV7-9	many	TRBJ2-2	CASSSGLAGPGELFF	TGTGCCAGCAGCTCCGGACTAGCGGGTCCCGGGGAGCTGTTTTTT
NA	TRBV9	many	TRBJ1-6	CASSSNRDSPLHF	TGTGCCAGCAGCTCCAACAGGGATTCACCCCTCCACTTT
NA	TRBV7-6	NA	TRBJ2-7	CASSLAFDEQYF	TGTGCCAGCAGCTTAGCTTTCGACGAGCAGTACTTC
NA	TRBV10-2	many	TRBJ1-1	CASSDRAPRNTEAFF	TGCGCCAGCAGTGATCGGGCCCCAAGGAACACTGAAGCTTTCTTT
TRBD2	TRBV4-3	many	TRBJ2-7	CASSQGPSGDYEQYF	TGCGCCAGCAGCCAAGGGCCTAGCGGAGACTACGAGCAGTACTTC
TRBD2	TRBV6-5	few	TRBJ2-1	CASSYSSGGFYNEQFF	TGTGCCAGCAGTTACTCTAGCGGGGGGTTCTACAATGAGCAGTTCTTC
TRBD1	TRBV6-5	NA	TRBJ1-4	CASSWGQGATNEKLFF	TGTGCCAGCAGTTGGGGACAGGGGGCAACTAATGAAAAACTGTTTTTT